This T cell receptor (beta chain) is from a study of shared clonotypes between healthy human individuals. Study background: Every donor yielded three CD4 naive, three CD4 memory, two CD8 naive and one CD8 memory plate.

Remarks on this clone: Its antigen remains unidentified. One junction end disagrees with the germline gene, perhaps due to a read error.

The CDR3 spans 15 residues. Germline-derived CDR1 and CDR2 are SSHAT and FNYEAQ (reference sequence). Only in-frame clones appear in the TCRdb table, and some are missing; sequencing was by immunoSEQ multiplex PCR. The data show approximately 980,000 clones, more than 75% seen once. Points from the study as a whole: Non-shared clonotypes displayed generation probabilities falling below those of clonotypes present in all four donors.

The sample was memory CD4+ T cells sorted from blood. Noted subset: CD45RA-negative fraction. The sequence was obtained from a young man in good health. V is TRBV7-7 and J is TRBJ1-3; D gene ambiguous. CDR3 residues: CASSLRPERGNTIYF. In DNA form, the CDR3 reads TGTGCTAGCAGCCTCAGGCCGGAGCGTGGAAACACCATATATTTT.